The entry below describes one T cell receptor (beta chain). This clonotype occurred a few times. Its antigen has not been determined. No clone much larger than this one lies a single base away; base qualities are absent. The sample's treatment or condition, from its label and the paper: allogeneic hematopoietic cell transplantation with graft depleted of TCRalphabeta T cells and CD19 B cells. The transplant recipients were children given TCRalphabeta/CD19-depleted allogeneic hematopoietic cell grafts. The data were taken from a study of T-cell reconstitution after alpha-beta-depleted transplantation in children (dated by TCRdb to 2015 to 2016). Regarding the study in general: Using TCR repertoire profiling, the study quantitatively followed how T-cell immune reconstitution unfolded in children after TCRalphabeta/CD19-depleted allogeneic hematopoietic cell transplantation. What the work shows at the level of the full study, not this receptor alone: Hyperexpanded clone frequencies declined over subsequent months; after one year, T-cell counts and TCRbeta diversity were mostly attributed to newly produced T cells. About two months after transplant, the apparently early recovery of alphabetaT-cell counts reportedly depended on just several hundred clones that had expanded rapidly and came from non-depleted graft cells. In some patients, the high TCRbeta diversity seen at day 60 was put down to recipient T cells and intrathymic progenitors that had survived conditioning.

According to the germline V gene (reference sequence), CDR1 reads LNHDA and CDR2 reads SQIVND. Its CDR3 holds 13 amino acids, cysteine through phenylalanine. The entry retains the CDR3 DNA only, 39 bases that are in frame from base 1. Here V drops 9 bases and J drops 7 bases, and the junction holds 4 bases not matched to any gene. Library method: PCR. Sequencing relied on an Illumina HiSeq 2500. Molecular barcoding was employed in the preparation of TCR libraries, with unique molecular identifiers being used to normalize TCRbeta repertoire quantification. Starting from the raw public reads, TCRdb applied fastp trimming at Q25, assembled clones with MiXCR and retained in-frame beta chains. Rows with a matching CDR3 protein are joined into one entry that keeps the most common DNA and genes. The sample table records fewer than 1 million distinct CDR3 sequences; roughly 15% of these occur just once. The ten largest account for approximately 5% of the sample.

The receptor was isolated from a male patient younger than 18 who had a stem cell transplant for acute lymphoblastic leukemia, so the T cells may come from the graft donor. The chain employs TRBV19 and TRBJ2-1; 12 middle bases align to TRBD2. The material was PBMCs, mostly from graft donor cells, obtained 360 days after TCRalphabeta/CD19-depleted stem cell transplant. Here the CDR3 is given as CASRTSGMNEQFF. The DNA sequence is TGTGCCAGCCGGACTAGCGGGATGAATGAGCAGTTCTTC.